This entry lists 4 T cell receptor beta chains sequenced from one sample in a study of OX40 agonist ivuxolimab in advanced cancers. The repertoire was sequenced with immunoSEQ multiplex PCR; TCRdb's copy has only in-frame clones and lacks some. The sample consists of around 100,000 clones, under 95% of them appearing once. The sequences come from CD4+ or CD8+ T cells sorted from blood, collected in a trial of the OX40 agonist ivuxolimab. These receptors all stem from an adult with an advanced solid tumor such as melanoma, head and neck, liver or kidney cancer.

This clone was observed once. This chain uses TRBV28 with TRBJ2-1; tentatively, D is TRBD2 (5 bases). Germline V CDR1 and CDR2: MDHEN, SYDVKM. The germline V and J ends were trimmed by 5 bases and 9 bases, with 14 bases remaining between them. The CDR3 sequence is 13 residues long. The CDR3 region is CASSQGAVGEQFF. DNA of the CDR3: TGTGCCAGCAGTCAAGGAGCGGTGGGTGAGCAGTTCTTC.

V and J are TRBV6-1 and TRBJ2-7; 8 bases map to TRBD1. V dropped 6 bases and J dropped 1; count of bases not matched to a gene: 5. Germline V gene lookup returns CDR1 MNHNS and CDR2 SASEGT. CDR3 length: 14 residues. The CDR3 region is CASRSGTGSYEQYF. The CDR3 DNA reads TGTGCCAGCAGATCCGGGACAGGTTCCTACGAGCAGTACTTC.

This clone was recorded once. J is TRBJ2-1 and V is TRBV9; tentative D call: TRBD1 (5 bases). The CDR3 consists of 16 residues. Germline V CDR1 and CDR2: SGDLS, YYNGEE. Trimming took 0 bases from V and 0 from J, leaving 10 bases between them. The CDR3 DNA is TGTGCCAGCAGCGTAGTTTCAGGGCACTCCTACAATGAGCAGTTCTTC. As protein: CASSVVSGHSYNEQFF.

This chain uses TRBV5-4 with TRBJ2-7; no clear D gene. The CDR3 totals 13 residues. In germline, CDR1 is SGHNT, CDR2 YYREEE (reference sequence). V was pared by 4 bases and J by 3 bases, with 11 bases between. The CDR3 region is CASSQTTSYEQYF. CDR3 sequence (DNA): TGTGCCAGCAGCCAAACTACCAGCTACGAGCAGTACTTC.